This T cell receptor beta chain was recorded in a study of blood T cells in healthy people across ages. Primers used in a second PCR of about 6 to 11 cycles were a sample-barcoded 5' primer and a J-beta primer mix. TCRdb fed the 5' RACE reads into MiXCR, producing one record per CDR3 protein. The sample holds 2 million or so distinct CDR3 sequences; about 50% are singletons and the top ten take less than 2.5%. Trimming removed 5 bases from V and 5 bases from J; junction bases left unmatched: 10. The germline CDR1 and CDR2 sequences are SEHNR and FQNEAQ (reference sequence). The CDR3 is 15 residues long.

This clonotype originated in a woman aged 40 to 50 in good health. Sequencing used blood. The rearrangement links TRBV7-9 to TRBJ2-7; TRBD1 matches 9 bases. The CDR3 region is CASSPGQGKGHEQYF. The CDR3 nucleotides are TGTGCCAGCAGCCCCGGACAGGGGAAGGGACACGAGCAGTACTTC.